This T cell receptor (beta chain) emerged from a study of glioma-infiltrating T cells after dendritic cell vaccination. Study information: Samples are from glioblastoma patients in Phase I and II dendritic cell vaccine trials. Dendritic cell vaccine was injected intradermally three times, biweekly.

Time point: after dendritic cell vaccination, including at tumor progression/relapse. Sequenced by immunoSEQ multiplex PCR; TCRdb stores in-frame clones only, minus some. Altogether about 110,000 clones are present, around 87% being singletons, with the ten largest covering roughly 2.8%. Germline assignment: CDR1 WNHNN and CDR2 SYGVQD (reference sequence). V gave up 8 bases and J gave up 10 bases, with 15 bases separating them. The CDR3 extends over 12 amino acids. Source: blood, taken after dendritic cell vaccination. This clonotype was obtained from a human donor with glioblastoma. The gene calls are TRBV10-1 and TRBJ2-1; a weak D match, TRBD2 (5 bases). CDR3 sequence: CASDTRDWEQFF. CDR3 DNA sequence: TGCGCCAGCGATACACGGGATTGGGAGCAGTTCTTC.